These 17 T cell receptor beta chains were sequenced from one sample in a study of T cells in Graves' hyperthyroidism and ophthalmopathy. The TCR beta CDR3 regions underwent amplification using RNA transcripts as the source. The TCR CDR3 first-round RT-PCR relied on the HTBI primer set. Each CDR3 protein is one row after TCRdb ran MiXCR on the multiplex PCR reads. Of 500,000 to 600,000 distinct CDR3 sequences listed, roughly 21% are singletons. Material for sequencing was blood. The receptor set was obtained from a man aged 40-55 years with Graves' ophthalmopathy.

The CDR3, as DNA: TGCGCCAGCAGCTTGACGTCCGCGTACTCCTACGAGCAGTACTTC. Protein product: CASSLTSAYSYEQYF. This rearrangement joins TRBV5-1 to TRBJ2-7, with D unclear. V dropped 1 base and J dropped 0 bases, with 11 bases sitting between them. CDR3 length: 15 residues. Germline V gene data show CDR1 as SGHRS and CDR2 as YFSETQ.

V gene TRBV7-2 combines with J gene TRBJ1-5; the match to TRBD1 covers 8 bases. With V trimmed by 1 base and J by 9 bases, 8 bases remained unmatched. The CDR3 runs to 15 residues. Germline V gives CDR1 SGHTA, CDR2 FQGNSA. The CDR3 region is CASSLEAGGRRPQHF. The CDR3 bases are TGTGCCAGCAGCTTAGAGGCAGGGGGCAGGCGGCCCCAGCATTTT.

The sample holds a few counts of this clonotype. J is TRBJ2-7 and V is TRBV13, with 10 positions matching TRBD1. Germline CDR1 reads PRHDT; CDR2 reads FYEKMQ (reference sequence). Losses at the gene ends were 3 bases for V and 6 bases for J; bases not matched to a gene: 8. The CDR3 spans 15 residues. CDR3 region: CASSFLGQGPIEQYF. In DNA form, the CDR3 reads TGTGCCAGCAGCTTTTTGGGACAGGGGCCCATCGAGCAGTACTTC. The whole variable domain, remainder taken from reference TRBV13 and TRBJ2-7, is AAGVIQSPRHLIKEKRETATLKCYPIPRHDTVYWYQQGPGQDPQFLISFYEKMQSDKGSIPDRFSAQQFSDYHSELNMSSLELGDSALYFCASSFLGQGPIEQYFGPGTRLTVT.

V and J are TRBV27 and TRBJ2-7; TRBD1 aligns across 9 bases. Germline values: CDR1 MNHEY, CDR2 SMNVEV (reference sequence). This CDR3 is 15 amino acids long. The V segment lost 6 bases and the J segment 1 base; nucleotides outside the gene matches: 7. This CDR3 reads CASRVSGQGSYEQYF. The CDR3 DNA reads TGTGCCAGCAGGGTCTCGGGACAGGGATCCTACGAGCAGTACTTC.

The chain employs TRBV25-1 and TRBJ1-6; D is uncertain. V gave up 2 bases and J gave up 7 bases, with 12 bases separating them. The CDR3 has 15 residues. The germline V gene encodes CDR1 MGHDK and CDR2 SYGVNS. CDR3 DNA sequence: TGTGCCAGCAGTGAAGGATCAGGATACAATTCACCCCTCCACTTT. Translation: CASSEGSGYNSPLHF.

In its sample, this clonotype was seen a few times. This sequence joins TRBV30 and TRBJ2-1; D might be TRBD1 or TRBD2, each matching 5 bases. V lost 1 base to trimming and J lost 10 bases, with 8 bases between them. The CDR3 spans 11 residues. CDR1 is GTSNPN, CDR2 SVGIG, per germline (reference sequence). CDR3 region: CAWSGRGEQFF. In nucleotides, the CDR3 is TGTGCCTGGAGTGGCCGGGGCGAGCAGTTCTTC.

The table lists this clonotype with many counts. The V call is TRBV7-8, the J call TRBJ2-7, with D uncertain. The CDR3 sequence is 15 residues long. Per the germline V gene, CDR1 is SGHVS and CDR2 is FQNEAQ. The ends were cut back, 5 bases at V and 2 bases at J, with 16 bases in the middle. CDR3 region: CASSPNKWDPYEQYF. The CDR3 DNA reads TGTGCCAGCAGCCCCAATAAGTGGGATCCCTACGAGCAGTACTTC.

This chain's CDR3 is CASSSSKQGGTYEQYF. CDR3 DNA sequence: TGTGCCAGCAGCTCGTCGAAACAGGGCGGTACCTACGAGCAGTACTTC. The V gene is TRBV7-9, the J gene TRBJ2-7, with D possibly matching TRBD1 (6 bases). Trimming cost V 4 bases and J 2 bases, with 18 bases left between them. CDR1 and CDR2 (germline): SEHNR, FQNEAQ (reference sequence). The CDR3 covers 16 residues.

This clonotype was counted ten times or more. In DNA form, the CDR3 reads TGTGCCAGCAGCGGGGCGGGGCCTCTGTCTTTGGAGACCCAGTACTTC. As protein: CASSGAGPLSLETQYF. The chain has TRBV7-2 and TRBJ2-5; tentatively, D is TRBD2 (6 bases). Between the trimmed V and J ends, which lost 5 bases and 5 bases, there was a span of 21 bases. The CDR3 loop spans 16 amino acids. CDR1 SGHTA and CDR2 FQGNSA come from the germline V gene.

The rearrangement uses TRBV4-3 and TRBJ1-1; D perhaps matches TRBD1 (5 bases). The CDR3 totals 15 residues. V was pared by 0 bases and J by 3 bases, with 11 bases between. Germline V lookup: CDR1 LGHNA, CDR2 YSLEER. The CDR3 DNA reads as TGCGCCAGCAGCCAAGATTTCGGGGGGGACACTGAAGCTTTCTTT. Translated: CASSQDFGGDTEAFF.

This clonotype was observed a handful of times. This chain links TRBV7-9 with TRBJ2-5, with a tentative D call TRBD1 (5 bases). The CDR3 sequence is 15 residues long. Trimming cost V 0 bases and J 3 bases, with 11 bases left between them. From germline, CDR1 is SEHNR and CDR2 FQNEAQ (reference sequence). CDR3 in amino acids: CASSLATAGKETQYF. CDR3 bases: TGTGCCAGCAGCTTAGCGACGGCAGGGAAAGAGACCCAGTACTTC.

V and J are TRBV19 and TRBJ2-1; D unresolved. The CDR3 totals 14 residues. V gave up 5 bases and J gave up 8 bases, with 16 bases separating them. Looked up from germline, CDR1 is LNHDA and CDR2 is SQIVND (reference sequence). Here the CDR3 reads CASSPPLFTDEQFF. CDR3 nucleotide sequence: TGTGCCAGTAGTCCTCCCCTTTTTACCGATGAGCAGTTCTTC.

This clonotype was picked up a small number of times. CDR3 amino acids: CASSKTSASGHTEAFF. For the CDR3, the DNA is TGTGCCAGCAGCAAAACCTCGGCCTCCGGACACACTGAAGCTTTCTTT. J is TRBJ1-1 and V is TRBV6-1; D is undetermined. V lost 6 bases to trimming and J lost 3 bases, with 20 bases between them. Germline lookup yields CDR1 MNHNS and CDR2 SASEGT. CDR3 length: 16 amino acids.

Many counts were recorded for this clonotype. The chain links TRBV28 to TRBJ2-6, with 7 bases lining up with TRBD2. This CDR3 region has 14 residues. The junction had 1 base not matched to a gene; V was cut back by 5 bases and J by 3 bases. Germline loops: CDR1 MDHEN, CDR2 SYDVKM. CDR3 in DNA: TGTGCCAGCAGTAGCGGGAATGGGGCCAACGTCCTGACTTTC. Translated: CASSSGNGANVLTF. Supplemented by reference TRBV28 and TRBJ2-6, the full variable domain reads DVKVTQSSRYLVKRTGEKVFLECVQDMDHENMFWYRQDPGLGLRLIYFSYDVKMKEKGDIPEGYSVSREKKERFSLILESASTNQTSMYLCASSSGNGANVLTFGAGSRLTVL.

This clonotype was picked up many times. This chain links TRBV18 with TRBJ2-3; D remains unclear. Germline assignment: CDR1 KGHSH and CDR2 LQKENI. This CDR3 has 16 amino acids. Trimming removed 0 bases at V and 0 bases at J, with 10 bases between. CDR3 coding DNA: TGTGCCAGCTCACCACCAACCGGTCAAAGCACAGATACGCAGTATTTT. Translated, it gives CASSPPTGQSTDTQYF.

This clonotype was observed a few times. The gene calls are TRBV6-1 and TRBJ1-5; D remains ambiguous. Trimming pared 2 bases from V and 0 bases from J, leaving 5 bases between. CDR1 and CDR2 from the germline V gene are MNHNS and SASEGT. The CDR3 contains 14 residues. CDR3 DNA sequence: TGTGCCAGCAGTGAAAGGGATAGCAATCAGCCCCAGCATTTT. This gives the protein CASSERDSNQPQHF.

This clonotype was counted a few times. The chain combines TRBV12-3 or TRBV12-4 with TRBJ1-6; D might be TRBD1 (6 bases). Trimming cost V 5 bases and J 0 bases, with 14 bases left between them. This CDR3 has 17 residues. The CDR3 region is CASSRQVASSYNSPLHF. The CDR3 DNA reads TGTGCCAGCAGTCGACAGGTTGCGAGCTCCTATAATTCACCCCTCCACTTT.